What follows is one TCR beta chain and its context. The CDR3 is cut off 3 residues early in the read; its end comes from the germline J gene. The CDR3 covers 12 residues. With 7 bases removed from V and 6 bases from J, the gap between germline ends came to 11 bases. Germline lookup yields CDR1 MNHEY and CDR2 SVGEGT. This sample is part of a study of T cells in women clearing cervical HPV infection. Repertoires were generated with immunoSEQ multiplex PCR, while TCRdb's copy carries only in-frame clones and drops some. The sample has roughly 30,000 clones. The chain employs TRBV6-2 or TRBV6-3 and TRBJ2-3; D is possibly TRBD1 (5 bases). This sequence was found in a woman aged 18-70 years with a cervical HPV16 infection that either progressed to CIN3+ or cleared (not recorded which). Specimen: blood buffy coat. The CDR3 bases that were read are TGTGCCAGCACAGGGTCTCGGGATACG. Its translation: CASTGSRDT. The CDR3 as a whole reads CASTGSRDTQYF.